Sequencing of this T cell receptor beta chain was carried out in a study of vaccination effects on CD4 cells after COVID-19. Study context: Samples came 142 and 148 days after COVID-19 diagnosis, before vaccination.

Findings and caveats of the study: Predominantly, the post-vaccine spike-reactive clones of convalescents comprised new vaccine-induced clones.

This CDR3 contains 14 residues. Germline CDR1 is SGHNT and CDR2 is YENEEA. Trimming left V 4 bases short and J 3 bases short, with 12 bases between. Before any sequencing was done, the ViraFEST assay used viral peptide pools to expand antigen-specific CD4+ T cells. Isolating CD4+ T cells followed ten to eleven days of culture. A PCR test confirmed that the person had SARS-CoV-2 infection between March and December 2020. Cultivation was performed at two million PBMC per well with around 9.3 IU/ml IL-2 and about 9.2 ug/ml peptides added. Half the medium was replaced with IL-2 medium on days 3 and 7. Concerning this clone itself: What it binds is not known.

TCRdb's table, derived via immunoSEQ multiplex PCR, lists solely in-frame clones and lacks some. Counted here are approximately 29,000 clones, about two thirds occurring once; the ten biggest clones make up 28%. The TCR sequence derives from a human donor who had a prior SARS-CoV-2 infection. The chain recombines TRBV11-3 with TRBJ1-1; D is possibly TRBD1 (5 bases). Sequences were derived from CD4+ T cells from PBMCs cultured with a peptide pool, sampled before COVID-19 vaccination. The CDR3 is CASSSVGDDTEAFF. In DNA form, the CDR3 reads TGTGCCAGCAGCTCGGTCGGGGACGACACTGAAGCTTTCTTT. The full variable domain, its missing parts supplied by reference TRBV11-3 and TRBJ1-1, is EAGVVQSPRYKIIEKKQPVAFWCNPISGHNTLYWYLQNLGQGPELLIRYENEEAVDDSQLPKDRFSAERLKGVDSTLKIQPAELGDSAVYLCASSSVGDDTEAFFGQGTRLTVV.